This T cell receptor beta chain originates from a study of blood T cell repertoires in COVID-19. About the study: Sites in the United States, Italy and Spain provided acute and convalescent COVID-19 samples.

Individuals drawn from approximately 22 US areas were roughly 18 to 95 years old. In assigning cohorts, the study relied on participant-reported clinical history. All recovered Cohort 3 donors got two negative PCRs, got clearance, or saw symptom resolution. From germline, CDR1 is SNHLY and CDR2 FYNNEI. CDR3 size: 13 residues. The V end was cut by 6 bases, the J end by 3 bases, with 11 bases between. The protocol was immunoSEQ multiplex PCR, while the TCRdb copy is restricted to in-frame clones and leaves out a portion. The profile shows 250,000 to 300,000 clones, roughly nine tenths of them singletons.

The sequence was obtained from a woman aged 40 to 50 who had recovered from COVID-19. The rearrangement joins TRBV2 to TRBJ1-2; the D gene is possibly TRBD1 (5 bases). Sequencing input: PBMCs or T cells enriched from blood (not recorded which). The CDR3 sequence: CASSGQMDYGYTF. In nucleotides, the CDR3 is TGTGCCAGCAGCGGACAAATGGACTATGGCTACACCTTC.